These T cell receptor beta chains were read from a single sample in a study of control samples from healthy donors and cancer patients. Assay: immunoSEQ multiplex PCR; the TCRdb copy retains only in-frame clones and omits some. The repertoire includes roughly 450,000 clones, approximately 90% of them detected once, and over 5.5% sits in the top ten. Material for sequencing was PBMCs. Every receptor here comes from a man in his forties with head and neck cancer. CDR3s include the opening cysteine and the closing phenylalanine or tryptophan. Fields, in order: D gene, J gene, clone size, V gene, CDR3 DNA, CDR3 protein. The D gene is left open where the match is weak. Size tells how often a clone was seen (once, few, many) or the class of an expanded clone, and some rows leave it out.

TRBD1 | TRBJ2-1 | - | TRBV4-1 | TGCGCCAGCAGCCAAGAGACAGGGGCATTGCGCGATGAGCAGTTCTTC | CASSQETGALRDEQFF
- | TRBJ1-6 | - | TRBV5-1 | TGCGCCAGCAGCTTGGATGGGGTCGGGTATAATTCACCCCTCCACTTT | CASSLDGVGYNSPLHF
- | TRBJ2-7 | - | TRBV5-6 | TGTGCCAGCAGCCCACCCGACAGGACTCCCTACGAGCAGTACTTC | CASSPPDRTPYEQYF
TRBD1 | TRBJ1-5 | - | TRBV30 | TGTGCCTGGACCCGAACAGGGGGCAATCAGCCCCAGCATTTT | CAWTRTGGNQPQHF
- | TRBJ1-5 | - | TRBV2 | TGTGCCAGTTCAATGGATCAGCCCCAGCATTTT | CASSMDQPQHF
- | TRBJ1-5 | - | TRBV7-2 | TGTGCCAGCAGCTTAGAACCCCAACAGCCCCAGCATTTT | CASSLEPQQPQHF
- | TRBJ1-1 | - | TRBV11-3 | TGTGCCAGCAGCTCCGGGACTGGGGGTGAAGCTTTCTTT | CASSSGTGGEAFF
TRBD1 | TRBJ1-5 | once | TRBV5-5 | TGTGCCAGCAGCTTGGAACCCCCCAGGGGGCTGATTAGGAATCAGCCCCAGCATTTT | CASSLEPPRGLIRNQPQHF
- | TRBJ1-1 | once | TRBV7-2 | TGTGCCAGCAGCCAAGGGGTTGGACCTGAAGCTTTCTTT | CASSQGVGPEAFF
- | TRBJ1-6 | - | TRBV11-2 | TGTGCCAGCAGCTTAGTCGACCCTTCTACAGGGCTTCCTAATTCACCCCTCCACTTT | CASSLVDPSTGLPNSPLHF
- | TRBJ2-3 | - | TRBV5-1 | TGCGCCAGCGCATTGGGCCAAAGAAGCACAGATACGCAGTATTTT | CASALGQRSTDTQYF
TRBD2 | TRBJ2-5 | - | TRBV7-2 | TGTGCCAGCAGCTATTTAGCGGGGGTAGGAGAGACCCAGTACTTC | CASSYLAGVGETQYF
TRBD2 | TRBJ2-7 | - | TRBV7-2 | TGTGCCAGCAGCTTAGAAGCGGGAGCGCGGGAGCAGTACTTC | CASSLEAGAREQYF
- | TRBJ1-6 | - | TRBV19 | TGTGCCAGTAGTATTGTGGGAAACCTTAGCTCCTATAATTCACCCCTCCACTTT | CASSIVGNLSSYNSPLHF
TRBD1 | TRBJ1-4 | once | TRBV5-1 | TGCGCCAGCAGGCGGTCAGGACAGGGCCCGGGTATGGTTTCGTCTGACGAAAAACTGTTTTTT | CASRRSGQGPGMVSSDEKLFF
TRBD1 | TRBJ2-1 | - | TRBV6-5 | TGTGCCAGCAGACAGGGGGTTGAGCAGTTCTTC | CASRQGVEQFF
TRBD1 | TRBJ1-3 | - | TRBV5-1 | TGCGCCAGCAGCTACCGGGACAGTCTCCTATACTCTGGAAACACCATATATTTT | CASSYRDSLLYSGNTIYF
TRBD1 | TRBJ2-7 | once | TRBV7-8 | TGTGCCAGCAGCCCTGGGACAGTGACTCACTACGAGCAGTACTTC | CASSPGTVTHYEQYF
TRBD2 | TRBJ2-7 | - | TRBV7-9 | TGTGCCAGCAGCTCATCCGGGACTAGTGTGCAAGAGCAGTACTTC | CASSSSGTSVQEQYF
TRBD2 | TRBJ2-1 | - | TRBV9 | TGTGCCAGCGGGGAGGGGAGCTCCTACAATGAGCAGTTCTTC | CASGEGSSYNEQFF
- | TRBJ2-7 | few | TRBV2 | TGTGCCAGCAGTGAAGTGCGGGGTAAGGTAATAGACGAGCAGTACTTC | CASSEVRGKVIDEQYF
- | TRBJ2-7 | - | TRBV21-1 | TGTGCCAGCAGCCATGATTGGAGTAGCGGGCCCAAAATCTCCTACGAGCAGTACTTC | CASSHDWSSGPKISYEQYF
TRBD1 | TRBJ2-7 | - | TRBV6-2/TRBV6-3 | TGTGCCAGCAGTTACTACCCGGACAGGGCAGTGGGAAAAATAACCTACGAGCAGTACTTC | CASSYYPDRAVGKITYEQYF
TRBD2 | TRBJ2-1 | - | TRBV6-2/TRBV6-3 | TGTGCCAGCAGTTACTCGAGCGGGAGAAAGTACAATGAGCAGTTCTTC | CASSYSSGRKYNEQFF
- | TRBJ1-5 | - | TRBV5-6 | TGTGCCAGCAAAGAGGGTAATCAGCCCCAGCATTTT | CASKEGNQPQHF
- | TRBJ1-3 | - | TRBV6-5 | TGTGCCAGCAGACGATCGGACAACTCTGGAAACACCATATATTTT | CASRRSDNSGNTIYF
- | TRBJ1-5 | - | TRBV29-1 | TGCAGCGCGTTGACAGATAGCAATCAGCCCCAGCATTTT | CSALTDSNQPQHF